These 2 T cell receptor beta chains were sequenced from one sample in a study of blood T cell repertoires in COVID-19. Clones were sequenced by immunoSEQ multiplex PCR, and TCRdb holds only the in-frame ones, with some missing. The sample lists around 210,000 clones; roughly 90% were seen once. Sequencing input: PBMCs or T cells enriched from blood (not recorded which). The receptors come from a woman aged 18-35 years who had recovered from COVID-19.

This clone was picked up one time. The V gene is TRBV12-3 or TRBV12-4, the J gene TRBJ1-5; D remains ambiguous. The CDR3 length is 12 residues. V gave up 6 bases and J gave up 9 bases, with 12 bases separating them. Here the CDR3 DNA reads TGTGCCAGCAGCTATAGAGAGCGGCCCCAGCATTTT. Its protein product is CASSYRERPQHF.

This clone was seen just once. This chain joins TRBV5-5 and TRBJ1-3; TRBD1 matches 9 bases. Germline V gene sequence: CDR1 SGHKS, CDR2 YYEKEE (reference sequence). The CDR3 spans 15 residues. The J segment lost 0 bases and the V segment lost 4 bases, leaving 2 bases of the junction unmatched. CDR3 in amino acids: CASSRDRDSGNTIYF. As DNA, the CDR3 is TGTGCCAGCAGCCGGGACAGGGACTCTGGAAACACCATATATTTT.